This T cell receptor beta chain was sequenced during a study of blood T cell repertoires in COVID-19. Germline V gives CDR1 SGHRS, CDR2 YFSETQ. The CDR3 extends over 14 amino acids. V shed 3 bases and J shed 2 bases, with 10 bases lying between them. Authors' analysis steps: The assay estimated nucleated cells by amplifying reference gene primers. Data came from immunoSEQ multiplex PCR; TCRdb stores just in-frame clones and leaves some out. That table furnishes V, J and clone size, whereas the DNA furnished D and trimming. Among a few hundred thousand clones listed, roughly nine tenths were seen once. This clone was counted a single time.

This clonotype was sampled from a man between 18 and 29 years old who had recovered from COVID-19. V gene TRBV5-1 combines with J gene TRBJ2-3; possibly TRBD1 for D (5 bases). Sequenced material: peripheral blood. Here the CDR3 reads CASSSDTYTDTQYF. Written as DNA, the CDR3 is TGCGCCAGCAGCTCGGACACCTACACAGATACGCAGTATTTT. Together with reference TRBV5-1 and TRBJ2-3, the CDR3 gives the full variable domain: KAGVTQTPRYLIKTRGQQVTLSCSPISGHRSVSWYQQTPGQGLQFLFEYFSETQRNKGNFPGRFSGRQFSNSRSEMNVSTLELGDSALYLCASSSDTYTDTQYFGPGTRLTVL.